A selection of T cell receptor beta chains follows, all from one sample in a study of T cell responses to AZD1222 COVID-19 vaccine. Profiled with immunoSEQ multiplex PCR; TCRdb holds only in-frame clones, not every one. Of approximately 80,000 clones in the sample, around 85% were seen once. This sample comprised peripheral blood, obtained 28 days after the second AZD1222 dose. The receptor source for this set is an adult who received the AZD1222 COVID-19 vaccine. Each CDR3 is given without its conserved first and last residue. The order of the fields is J gene, V gene, CDR3 protein.

j_call: TRBJ2-1
v_call: TRBV3-1/TRBV3-2
cdr3_aa: ASSQSGLADNEQF

j_call: TRBJ1-2
v_call: TRBV2
cdr3_aa: ASSEVAGALDGYT

j_call: TRBJ2-3
v_call: TRBV5-1
cdr3_aa: ASSLAGGSTDTQY

j_call: TRBJ1-4
v_call: TRBV20-1
cdr3_aa: SASLAPDGSEKLF

j_call: TRBJ1-4
v_call: TRBV6-5
cdr3_aa: ASRAPGEKLF

j_call: TRBJ2-2
v_call: TRBV9
cdr3_aa: ASSAAGELF

j_call: TRBJ1-6
v_call: TRBV6-5
cdr3_aa: ASSNVRGSPLH

j_call: TRBJ2-5
v_call: TRBV5-4
cdr3_aa: ASSLGQGRETQY

j_call: TRBJ2-2
v_call: TRBV4-1
cdr3_aa: ASSPSGTSGGPNTGELF

j_call: TRBJ2-7
v_call: TRBV6-5
cdr3_aa: ASSSERYEQY

j_call: TRBJ2-1
v_call: TRBV4-1
cdr3_aa: ASNPMGGDNEQF